The T cell receptor (beta chain) under discussion was sequenced for a study of cytomegalovirus exposure and HLA in healthy donors. Those who donated were healthy bone marrow donors. PCR employed 60 Vbeta and 13 Jbeta primers. Produced via immunoSEQ multiplex PCR; TCRdb's table is partial and in-frame only. Of about 160,000 clones in the sample, approximately 78% were seen once. V lost 7 bases and J lost 6; bases outside the gene matches: 12. Per germline, CDR1 LNHDA and CDR2 SQIVND (reference sequence). The CDR3 is made up of 15 amino acids. This receptor was taken from a male donor in good health and CMV-seropositive. This chain connects TRBV19 to TRBJ2-7; 10 bases map to TRBD2. Sequences were obtained from PBMCs. In nucleotides, the CDR3 is TGTGCCAGTACCGCAGCGGGAGGGCTTTACGGCGAGCAGTACTTC. Residues: CASTAAGGLYGEQYF. Supplemented by reference TRBV19 and TRBJ2-7, the full variable domain reads DGGITQSPKYLFRKEGQNVTLSCEQNLNHDAMYWYRQDPGQGLRLIYYSQIVNDFQKGDIAEGYSVSREKKESFPLTVTSAQKNPTAFYLCASTAAGGLYGEQYFGPGTRLTVT.